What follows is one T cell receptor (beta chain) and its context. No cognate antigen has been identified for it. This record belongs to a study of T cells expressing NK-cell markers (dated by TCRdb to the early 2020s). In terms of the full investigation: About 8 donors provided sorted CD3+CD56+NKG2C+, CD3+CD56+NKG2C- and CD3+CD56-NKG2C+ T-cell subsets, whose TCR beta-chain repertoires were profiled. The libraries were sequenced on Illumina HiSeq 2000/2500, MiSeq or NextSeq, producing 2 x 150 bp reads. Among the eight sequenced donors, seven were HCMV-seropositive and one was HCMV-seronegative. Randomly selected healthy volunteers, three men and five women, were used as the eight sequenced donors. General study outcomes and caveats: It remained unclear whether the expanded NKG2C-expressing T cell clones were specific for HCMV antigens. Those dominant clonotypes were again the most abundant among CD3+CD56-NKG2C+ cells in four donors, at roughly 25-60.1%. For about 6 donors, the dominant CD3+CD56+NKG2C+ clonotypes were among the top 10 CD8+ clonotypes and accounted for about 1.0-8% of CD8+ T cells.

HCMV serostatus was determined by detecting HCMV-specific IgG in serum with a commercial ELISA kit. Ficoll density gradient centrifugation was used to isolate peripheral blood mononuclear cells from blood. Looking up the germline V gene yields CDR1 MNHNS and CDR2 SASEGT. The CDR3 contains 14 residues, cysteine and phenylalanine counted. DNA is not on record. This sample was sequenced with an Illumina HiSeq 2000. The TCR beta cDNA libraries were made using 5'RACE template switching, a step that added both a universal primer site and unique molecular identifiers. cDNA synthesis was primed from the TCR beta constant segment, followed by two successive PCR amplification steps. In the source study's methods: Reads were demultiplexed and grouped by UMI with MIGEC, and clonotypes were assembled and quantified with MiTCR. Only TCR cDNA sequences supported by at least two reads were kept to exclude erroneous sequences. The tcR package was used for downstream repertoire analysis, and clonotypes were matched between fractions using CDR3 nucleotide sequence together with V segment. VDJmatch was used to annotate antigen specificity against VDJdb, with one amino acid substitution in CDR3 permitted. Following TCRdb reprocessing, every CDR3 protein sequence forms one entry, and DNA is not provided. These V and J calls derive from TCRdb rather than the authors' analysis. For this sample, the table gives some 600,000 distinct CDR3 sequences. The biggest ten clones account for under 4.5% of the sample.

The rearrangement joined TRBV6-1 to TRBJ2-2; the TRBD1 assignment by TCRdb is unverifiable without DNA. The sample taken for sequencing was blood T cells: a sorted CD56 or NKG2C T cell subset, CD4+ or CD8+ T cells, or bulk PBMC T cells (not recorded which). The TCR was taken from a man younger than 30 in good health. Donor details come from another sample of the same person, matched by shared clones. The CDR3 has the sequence CASSERPPSGELFF.